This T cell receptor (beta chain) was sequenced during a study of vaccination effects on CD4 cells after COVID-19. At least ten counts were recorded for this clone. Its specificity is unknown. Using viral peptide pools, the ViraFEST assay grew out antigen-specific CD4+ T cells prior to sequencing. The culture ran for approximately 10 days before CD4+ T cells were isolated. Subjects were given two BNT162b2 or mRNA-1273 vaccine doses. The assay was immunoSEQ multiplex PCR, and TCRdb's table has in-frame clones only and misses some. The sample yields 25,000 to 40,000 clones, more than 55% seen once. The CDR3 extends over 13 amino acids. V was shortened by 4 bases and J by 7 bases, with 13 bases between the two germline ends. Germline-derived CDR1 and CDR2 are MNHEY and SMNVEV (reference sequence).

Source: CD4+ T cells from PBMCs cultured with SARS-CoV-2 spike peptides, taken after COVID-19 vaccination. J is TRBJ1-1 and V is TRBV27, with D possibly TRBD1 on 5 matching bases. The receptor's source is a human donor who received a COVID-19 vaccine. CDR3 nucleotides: TGTGCCAGCAGTTCGTCCAGGGTTGTTGAAGCTTTCTTT. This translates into CASSSSRVVEAFF.